This T cell receptor (beta chain) appears in the sequencing data of a study of CD8 T cells in ankylosing spondylitis. TCR beta libraries were made by quantitative 5'-RACE with molecular barcodes. TCRdb re-called the 5' RACE reads with MiXCR, one entry per CDR3 protein. The data hold some 330,000 distinct CDR3 sequences, with approximately 8% observed a single time. Concerning this clonotype itself: Antigen unknown.

Study-level results: As reported, disease-linked clones showed significant enrichment in matched ankylosing spondylitis synovial fluid. In the blood and synovial fluid of reactive arthritis, some motif variants had been previously reported. There was a TCR beta motif, made of several highly homologous variants, that appeared characteristic of ankylosing spondylitis blood. Relatively scarce in peripheral blood, disease-linked clones were CD8+.

CDR3 length equals 14 residues. Trimming pared 4 bases from V and 2 bases from J, leaving 13 bases between. The V gene's germline CDR1 is DFQATT and CDR2 SNEGSKA (reference sequence). This rearrangement joins TRBV20-1 to TRBJ2-3; perhaps TRBD2 as D (5 bases). The sequenced material came from blood, either unsorted or a sorted T cell fraction (not recorded which). The clonotype originates from a male donor with ankylosing spondylitis. DNA for the CDR3: TGCAGTGCTAACGGGGTTGGAAACACAGATACGCAGTATTTT. Translated, it gives CSANGVGNTDTQYF.